This T cell receptor (beta chain) was observed in a study of beta chain features in type 1 diabetes. Study-level information: Patients and healthy donors were similar in age, gender and cell yields.

With respect to this clone: Its specificity is not known.

Researchers reported sorting CD4+ naive, central memory, regulatory and stem cell-like memory cells via CD45RO/CCR7/CD25/CD127/CD95/CD27. In all sorted populations, purity surpassed 98%. Study-wide findings and caveats: The study left unresolved whether HLA type influences TCRB rearrangement. Among all four CD4+ subsets, Type 1 diabetes patients had TCRB CDR3s that were moderately but significantly shorter.

The CDR3 totals 14 residues. Germline V CDR1 and CDR2: MNHNS, SASEGT. Trimming cost V 8 bases and J 2 bases; bases outside gene matches: 9. All of the isolated RNA was reverse transcribed, so expressed TCRB transcripts were sequenced. Only in-frame clones appear in the TCRdb table, and some are missing; sequencing was by immunoSEQ multiplex PCR. Seen here are about 700,000 clones, 10% to 15% observed once, and the top ten hold 0.02% to 0.025%. Sequenced material: naive CD4+ T cells from blood. The chain joins TRBV6-1 to TRBJ2-7; TRBD1 agrees at 7 bases. This sequence originates from a man in his late teens or twenties with type 1 diabetes. The CDR3 sequence: CASAQGDGTYEQYF. CDR3 in DNA: TGTGCCAGCGCGCAGGGGGACGGGACCTACGAGCAGTACTTC.